Sequencing of this T cell receptor (beta chain) was carried out in a study of cytomegalovirus exposure and HLA in healthy donors. Study findings and constraints: Per a later analysis, HLA-associated TCR beta chains showed more clonal expansion than other, equally common TCR beta chains. Generally TCR sequences proved uncommon, though certain public TCRs appeared in numerous donors. The study carried out a later analysis of TCR beta sequences. It associated some 18,000 of them with specific HLA alleles at a false discovery rate of 0.05. Using the classifier, cytomegalovirus status was reportedly diagnosed with high specificity and sensitivity.

Comments on this clone: The antigen remains undetermined.

The length of the CDR3 is 14 residues. V was pared by 3 bases and J by 0 bases, with 8 bases between. Per the germline V gene, CDR1 is WNHNN and CDR2 is SYGVQD (reference sequence). Amplification used 60 Vbeta primers and 13 Jbeta primers. Repertoires were generated with immunoSEQ multiplex PCR, while TCRdb's copy carries only in-frame clones and drops some. The sample holds about 160,000 clones; approximately 82% are singletons and the top ten take about 1.6%. This rearrangement joins TRBV10-1 to TRBJ1-1, with a weak D call TRBD1 (5 bases). The sample comprised PBMCs. The sequence was collected from a male donor in good health and CMV-seronegative. In DNA form, the CDR3 reads TGCGCCAGCAGTGACGGGGGTATGAACACTGAAGCTTTCTTT. It translates to CASSDGGMNTEAFF.